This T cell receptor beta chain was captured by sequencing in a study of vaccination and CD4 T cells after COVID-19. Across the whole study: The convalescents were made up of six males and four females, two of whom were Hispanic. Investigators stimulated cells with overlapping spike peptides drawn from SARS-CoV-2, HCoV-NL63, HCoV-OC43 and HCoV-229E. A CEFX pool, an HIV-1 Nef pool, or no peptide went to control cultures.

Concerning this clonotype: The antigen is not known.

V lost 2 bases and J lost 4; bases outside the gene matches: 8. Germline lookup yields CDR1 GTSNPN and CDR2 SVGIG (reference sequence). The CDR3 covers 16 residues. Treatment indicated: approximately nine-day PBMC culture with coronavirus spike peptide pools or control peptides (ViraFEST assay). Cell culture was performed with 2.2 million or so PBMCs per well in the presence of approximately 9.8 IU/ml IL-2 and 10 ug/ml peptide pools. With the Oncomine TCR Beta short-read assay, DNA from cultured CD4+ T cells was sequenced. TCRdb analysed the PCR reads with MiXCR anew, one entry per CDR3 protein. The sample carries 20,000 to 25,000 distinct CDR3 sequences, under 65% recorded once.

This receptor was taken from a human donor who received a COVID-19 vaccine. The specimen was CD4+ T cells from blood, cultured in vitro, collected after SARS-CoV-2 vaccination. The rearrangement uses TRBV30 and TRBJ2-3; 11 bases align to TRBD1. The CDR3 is CAWSPLGQGASDTQYF. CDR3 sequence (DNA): TGTGCCTGGAGTCCCCTCGGACAGGGGGCTTCAGATACGCAGTATTTT.